The TCR beta chain under discussion was sequenced for a study of regulatory T cells in long-lasting Graves disease. The authors built TCR beta libraries using iRepertoire HTBI primers and Arm-PCR of CDR3 regions. TCRdb itself ran the multiplex PCR reads through MiXCR, one entry per CDR3 protein. The repertoire holds 350,000 to 400,000 distinct CDR3 sequences, with 15% to 17% as singletons. This clonotype was detected a few times. Specified time point: newly diagnosed GD, antithyroid drugs for less than 3 months. RNA extracted from PBMCs served as the sequencing template. Approximately 10-milliliter peripheral blood samples went into EDTA tubes. V was pared by 2 bases and J by 6 bases, with 10 bases between. This CDR3 has 13 amino acids. Germline V gives CDR1 LNHNV, CDR2 YYDKDF (reference sequence).

Material: peripheral blood mononuclear cells (PBMCs), obtained at new diagnosis, from a patient treated with antithyroid drugs. This sequence originates from a female donor with Graves disease. The rearrangement links TRBV15 to TRBJ1-1; the D is unclear. The chain's CDR3 is CATSRIGLAEAFF. Written as DNA, the CDR3 is TGTGCCACCAGCAGAATAGGGCTAGCTGAAGCTTTCTTT. Drawing the rest from reference TRBV15 and TRBJ1-1, the complete variable domain is DAMVIQNPRYQVTQFGKPVTLSCSQTLNHNVMYWYQQKSSQAPKLLFHYYDKDFNNEADTPDNFQSRRPNTSFCFLDIRSPGLGDTAMYLCATSRIGLAEAFFGQGTRLTVV.